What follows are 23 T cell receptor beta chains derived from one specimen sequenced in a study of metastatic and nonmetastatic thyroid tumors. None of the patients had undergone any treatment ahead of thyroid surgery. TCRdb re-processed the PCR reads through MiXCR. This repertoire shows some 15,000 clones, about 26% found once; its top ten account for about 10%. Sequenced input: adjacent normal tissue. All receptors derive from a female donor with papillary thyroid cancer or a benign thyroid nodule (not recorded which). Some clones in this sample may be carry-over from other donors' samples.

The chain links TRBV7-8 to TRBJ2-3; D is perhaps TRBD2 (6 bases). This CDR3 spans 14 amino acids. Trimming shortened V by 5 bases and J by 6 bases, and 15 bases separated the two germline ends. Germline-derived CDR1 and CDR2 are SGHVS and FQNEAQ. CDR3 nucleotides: TGTGCCAGCAGCCGGCTAGCGATAGTGGATACGCAGTATTTT. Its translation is CASSRLAIVDTQYF.

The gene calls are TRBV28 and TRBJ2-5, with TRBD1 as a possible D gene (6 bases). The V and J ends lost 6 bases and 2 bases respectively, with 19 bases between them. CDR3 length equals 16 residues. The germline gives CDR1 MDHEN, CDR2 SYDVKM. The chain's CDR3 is CASSPQGSALQETQYF. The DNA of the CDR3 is TGTGCCAGCAGCCCACAGGGAAGCGCGCTACAAGAGACCCAGTACTTC. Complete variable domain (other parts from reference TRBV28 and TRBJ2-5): DVKVTQSSRYLVKRTGEKVFLECVQDMDHENMFWYRQDPGLGLRLIYFSYDVKMKEKGDIPEGYSVSREKKERFSLILESASTNQTSMYLCASSPQGSALQETQYFGPGTRLLVL.

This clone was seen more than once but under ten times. In nucleotides, the CDR3 is TGTGCCAGCAGCTTAGCCCTGTATGGCTACACCTTC. Translating gives CASSLALYGYTF. V and J are TRBV7-2 and TRBJ1-2; D unresolved. Germline CDR1 and CDR2: SGHTA and FQGNSA. The V and J ends lost 0 bases and 5 bases respectively, with 4 bases between them. There are 12 residues in the CDR3.

For the CDR3, the DNA is TGTGCCAGCAGCCAAGAGGGGTACAATCAGCCCCAGCATTTT. Protein product: CASSQEGYNQPQHF. The rearrangement uses TRBV3-1 and TRBJ1-5, with D uncertain. V lost 0 bases and J lost 3, with 6 bases in between. The CDR3 consists of 14 residues. Germline V gene lookup returns CDR1 LGHDT and CDR2 YNNKEL (reference sequence).

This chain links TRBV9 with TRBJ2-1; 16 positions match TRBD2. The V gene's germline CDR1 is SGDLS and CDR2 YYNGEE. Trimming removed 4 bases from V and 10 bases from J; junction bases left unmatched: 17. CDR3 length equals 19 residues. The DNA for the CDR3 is TGTGCCAGCAGCCCGAGGCGGGGACTAGCGGGAGGGTTCAGCGAGGAGCAGTTCTTC. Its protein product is CASSPRRGLAGGFSEEQFF.

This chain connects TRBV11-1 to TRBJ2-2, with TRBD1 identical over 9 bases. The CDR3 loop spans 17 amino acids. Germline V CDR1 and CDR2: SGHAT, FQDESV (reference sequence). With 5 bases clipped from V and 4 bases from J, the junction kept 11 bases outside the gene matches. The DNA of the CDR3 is TGTGCCAGCAGCCGAAGCAACAGGGGGCTCGGCACCGGGGAGCTGTTTTTT. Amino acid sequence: CASSRSNRGLGTGELFF.

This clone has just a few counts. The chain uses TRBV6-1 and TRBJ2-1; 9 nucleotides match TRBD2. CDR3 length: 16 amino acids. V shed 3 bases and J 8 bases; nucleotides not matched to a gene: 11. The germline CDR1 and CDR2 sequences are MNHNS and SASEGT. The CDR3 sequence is CASSDKGLAKEYEQFF. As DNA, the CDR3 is TGTGCCAGCAGTGATAAGGGACTAGCCAAGGAGTATGAGCAGTTCTTC.

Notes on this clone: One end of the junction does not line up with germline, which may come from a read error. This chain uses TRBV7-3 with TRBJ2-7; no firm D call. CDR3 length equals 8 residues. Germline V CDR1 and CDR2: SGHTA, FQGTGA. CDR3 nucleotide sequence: TGTGCCAGCAGCTCTTCACCATGG. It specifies CASSSSPW.

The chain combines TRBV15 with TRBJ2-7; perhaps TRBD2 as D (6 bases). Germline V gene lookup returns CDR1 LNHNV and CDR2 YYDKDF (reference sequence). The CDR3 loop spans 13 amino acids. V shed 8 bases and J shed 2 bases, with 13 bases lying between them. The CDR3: CATAGRSAYEQYF. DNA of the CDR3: TGTGCCACCGCGGGACGAAGCGCCTACGAGCAGTACTTC.

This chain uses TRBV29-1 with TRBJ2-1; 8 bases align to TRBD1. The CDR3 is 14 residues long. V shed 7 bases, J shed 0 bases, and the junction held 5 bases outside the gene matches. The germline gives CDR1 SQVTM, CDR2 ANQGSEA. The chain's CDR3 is CSARQGNSYNEQFF. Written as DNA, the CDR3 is TGCAGCGCCCGACAGGGGAACTCCTACAATGAGCAGTTCTTC.

The CDR3 DNA reads TGTGCCAGCAGCTTATCGGCGGAGCCCCATTACGGCGAGCAGTACTTC. It is translated as CASSLSAEPHYGEQYF. The rearrangement uses TRBV7-2 and TRBJ2-7; no reliable D call. This CDR3 is 16 amino acids long. Between the trimmed V and J ends, which lost 2 bases and 6 bases, there was a span of 20 bases. CDR1 is SGHTA, CDR2 FQGNSA, per germline.

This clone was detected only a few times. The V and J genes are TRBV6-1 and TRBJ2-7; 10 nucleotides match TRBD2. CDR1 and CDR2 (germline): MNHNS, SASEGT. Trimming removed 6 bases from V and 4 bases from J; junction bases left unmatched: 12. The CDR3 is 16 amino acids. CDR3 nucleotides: TGTGCCAGCAGCGCTCAATCAGCGGGAGGGCCATACGAGCAGTACTTC. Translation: CASSAQSAGGPYEQYF.

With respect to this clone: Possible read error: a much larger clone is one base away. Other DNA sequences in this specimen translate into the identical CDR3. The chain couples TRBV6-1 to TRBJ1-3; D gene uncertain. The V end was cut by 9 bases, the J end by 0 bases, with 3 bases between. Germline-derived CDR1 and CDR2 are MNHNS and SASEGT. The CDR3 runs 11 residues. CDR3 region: CASPSGNTIYF. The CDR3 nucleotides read TGTGCCAGTCCCTCTGGAAACACCATATATTTT.

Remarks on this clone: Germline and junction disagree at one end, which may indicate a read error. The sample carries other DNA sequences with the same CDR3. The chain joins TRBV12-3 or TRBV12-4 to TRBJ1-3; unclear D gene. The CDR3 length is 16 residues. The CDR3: CASSSPAGPRSDTIYF. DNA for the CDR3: TGTGCTAGCAGCTCCCCGGCAGGCCCCCGAAGTGACACCATATATTTT.

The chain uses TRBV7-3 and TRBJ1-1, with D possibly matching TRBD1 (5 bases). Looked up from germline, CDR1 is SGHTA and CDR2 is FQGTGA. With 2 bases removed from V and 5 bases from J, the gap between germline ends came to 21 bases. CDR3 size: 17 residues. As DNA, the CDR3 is TGTGCCAGCAGCTTAGGCGTGGGAGACTACAGGCGGACTGAAGCTTTCTTT. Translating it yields CASSLGVGDYRRTEAFF. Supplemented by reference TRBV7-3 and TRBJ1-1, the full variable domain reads GAGVSQTPSNKVTEKGKYVELRCDPISGHTALYWYRQSLGQGPEFLIYFQGTGAADDSGLPNDRFFAVRPEGSVSTLKIQRTERGDSAVYLCASSLGVGDYRRTEAFFGQGTRLTVV.

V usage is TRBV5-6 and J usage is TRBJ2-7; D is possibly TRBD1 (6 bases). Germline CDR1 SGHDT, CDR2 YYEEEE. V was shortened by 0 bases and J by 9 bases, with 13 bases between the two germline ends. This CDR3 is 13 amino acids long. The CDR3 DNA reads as TGTGCCAGCAGCTTGGGGGACAATGCGGGGCAGTACTTC. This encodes CASSLGDNAGQYF.

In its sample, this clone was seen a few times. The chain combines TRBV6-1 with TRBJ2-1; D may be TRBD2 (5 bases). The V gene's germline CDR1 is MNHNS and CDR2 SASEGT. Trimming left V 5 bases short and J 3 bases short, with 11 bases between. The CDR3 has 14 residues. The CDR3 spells CASSRTANYNEQFF. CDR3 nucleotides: TGTGCCAGCAGTCGGACTGCTAACTACAATGAGCAGTTCTTC.

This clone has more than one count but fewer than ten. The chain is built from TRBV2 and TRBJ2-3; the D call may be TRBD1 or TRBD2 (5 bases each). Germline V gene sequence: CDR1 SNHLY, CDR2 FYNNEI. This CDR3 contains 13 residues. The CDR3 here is CGLGTESVGTQYF. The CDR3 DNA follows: TGTGGCCTCGGGACGGAGAGCGTAGGTACGCAGTATTTT.

CDR3 sequence reads: CASSYELAGGARETQYF. For the CDR3, the DNA is TGTGCCAGCAGTTACGAACTAGCGGGAGGGGCGCGAGAGACCCAGTACTTC. The chain carries TRBV6-5 and TRBJ2-5, with 13 bases fitting TRBD2. With 2 bases clipped from V and 4 bases from J, the junction kept 7 bases outside the gene matches. Germline CDR1 reads MNHEY; CDR2 reads SVGAGI. The CDR3 sequence is 17 residues long.

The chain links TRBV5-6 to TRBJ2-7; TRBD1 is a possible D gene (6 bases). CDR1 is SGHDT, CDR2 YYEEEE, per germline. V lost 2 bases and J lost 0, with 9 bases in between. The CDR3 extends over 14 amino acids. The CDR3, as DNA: TGTGCCAGCAGCTTTCGACAGGTCTCCTACGAGCAGTACTTC. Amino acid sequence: CASSFRQVSYEQYF. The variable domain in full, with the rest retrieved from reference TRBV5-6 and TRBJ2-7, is DAGVTQSPTHLIKTRGQQVTLRCSPKSGHDTVSWYQQALGQGPQFIFQYYEEEERQRGNFPDRFSGHQFPNYSSELNVNALLLGDSALYLCASSFRQVSYEQYFGPGTRLTVT.

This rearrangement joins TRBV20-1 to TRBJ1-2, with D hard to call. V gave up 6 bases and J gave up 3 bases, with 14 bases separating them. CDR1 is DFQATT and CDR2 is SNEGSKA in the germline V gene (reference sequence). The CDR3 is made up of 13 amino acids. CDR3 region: CSASEDEYYGYTF. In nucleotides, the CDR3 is TGCAGTGCCTCCGAGGACGAATACTATGGCTACACCTTC.

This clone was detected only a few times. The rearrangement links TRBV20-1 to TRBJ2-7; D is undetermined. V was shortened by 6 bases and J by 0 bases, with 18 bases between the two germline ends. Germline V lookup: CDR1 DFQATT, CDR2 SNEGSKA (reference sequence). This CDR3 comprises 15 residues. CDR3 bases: TGCAGTGCAACGGCGGTGGAGCGTCTCTCCTACGAGCAGTACTTC. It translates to CSATAVERLSYEQYF.

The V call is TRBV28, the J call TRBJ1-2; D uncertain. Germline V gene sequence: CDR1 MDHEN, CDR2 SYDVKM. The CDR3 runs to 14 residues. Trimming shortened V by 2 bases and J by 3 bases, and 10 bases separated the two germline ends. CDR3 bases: TGTGCCAGCAGTTTAGTGGAAGGATACTATGGCTACACCTTC. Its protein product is CASSLVEGYYGYTF.